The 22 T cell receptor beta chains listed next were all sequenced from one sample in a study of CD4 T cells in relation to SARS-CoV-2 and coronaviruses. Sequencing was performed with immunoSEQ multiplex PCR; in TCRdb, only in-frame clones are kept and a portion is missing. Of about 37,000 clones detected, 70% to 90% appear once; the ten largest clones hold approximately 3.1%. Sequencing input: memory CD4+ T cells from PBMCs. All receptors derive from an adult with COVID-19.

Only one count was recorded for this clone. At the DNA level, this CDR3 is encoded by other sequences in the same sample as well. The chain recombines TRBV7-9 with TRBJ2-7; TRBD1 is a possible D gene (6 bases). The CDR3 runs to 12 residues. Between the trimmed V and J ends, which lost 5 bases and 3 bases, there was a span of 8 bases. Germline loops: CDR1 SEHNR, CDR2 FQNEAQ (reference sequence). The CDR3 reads CASSRTDYEQYF. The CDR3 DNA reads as TGTGCCAGCAGCCGGACAGACTACGAGCAGTACTTC.

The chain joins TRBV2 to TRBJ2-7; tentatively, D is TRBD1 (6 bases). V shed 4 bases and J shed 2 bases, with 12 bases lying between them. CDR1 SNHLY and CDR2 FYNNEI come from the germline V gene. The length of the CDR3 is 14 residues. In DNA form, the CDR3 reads TGTGCCAGCAGTGCCCTGGGACAACCCTACGAGCAGTACTTC. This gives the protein CASSALGQPYEQYF.

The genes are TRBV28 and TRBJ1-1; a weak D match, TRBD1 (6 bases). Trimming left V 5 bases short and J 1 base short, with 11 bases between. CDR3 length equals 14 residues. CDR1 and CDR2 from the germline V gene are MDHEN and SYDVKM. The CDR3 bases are TGTGCCAGCAGTGGGGGCAGACCGAACACTGAAGCTTTCTTT. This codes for CASSGGRPNTEAFF.

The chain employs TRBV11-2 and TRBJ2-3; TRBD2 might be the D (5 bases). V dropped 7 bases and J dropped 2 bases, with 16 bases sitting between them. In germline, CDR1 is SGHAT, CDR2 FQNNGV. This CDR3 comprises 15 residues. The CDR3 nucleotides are TGTGCCAGCAACCCCAAGCGGAGAGCCACAGATACGCAGTATTTT. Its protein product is CASNPKRRATDTQYF. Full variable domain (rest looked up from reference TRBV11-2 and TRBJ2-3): EAGVAQSPRYKIIEKRQSVAFWCNPISGHATLYWYQQILGQGPKLLIQFQNNGVVDDSQLPKDRFSAERLKGVDSTLKIQPAKLEDSAVYLCASNPKRRATDTQYFGPGTRLTVL.

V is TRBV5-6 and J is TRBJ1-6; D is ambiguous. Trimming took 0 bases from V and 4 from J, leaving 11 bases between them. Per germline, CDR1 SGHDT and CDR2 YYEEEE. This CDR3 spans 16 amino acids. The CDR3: CASSLEVGRYNSPLHF. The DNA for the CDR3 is TGTGCCAGCAGCTTGGAGGTGGGCCGTTATAATTCACCCCTCCACTTT. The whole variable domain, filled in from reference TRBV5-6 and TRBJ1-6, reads DAGVTQSPTHLIKTRGQQVTLRCSPKSGHDTVSWYQQALGQGPQFIFQYYEEEERQRGNFPDRFSGHQFPNYSSELNVNALLLGDSALYLCASSLEVGRYNSPLHFGNGTRLTVT.

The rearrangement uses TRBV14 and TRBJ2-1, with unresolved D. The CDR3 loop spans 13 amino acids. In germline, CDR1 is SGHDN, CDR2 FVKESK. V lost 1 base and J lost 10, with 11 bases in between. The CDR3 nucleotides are TGTGCCAGCAGCCAAGCGACCATCGGGGAGCAGTTCTTC. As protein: CASSQATIGEQFF. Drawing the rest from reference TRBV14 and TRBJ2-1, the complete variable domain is EAGVTQFPSHSVIEKGQTVTLRCDPISGHDNLYWYRRVMGKEIKFLLHFVKESKQDESGMPNNRFLAERTGGTYSTLKVQPAELEDSGVYFCASSQATIGEQFFGPGTRLTVL.

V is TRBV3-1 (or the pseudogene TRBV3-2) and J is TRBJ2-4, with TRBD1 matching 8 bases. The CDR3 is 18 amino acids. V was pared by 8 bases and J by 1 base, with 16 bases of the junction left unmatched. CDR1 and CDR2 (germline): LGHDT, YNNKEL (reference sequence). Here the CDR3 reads CASVGTGRERRAKNIQYF. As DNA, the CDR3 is TGTGCCAGCGTGGGGACAGGCCGAGAGCGGAGGGCCAAAAACATTCAGTACTTC.

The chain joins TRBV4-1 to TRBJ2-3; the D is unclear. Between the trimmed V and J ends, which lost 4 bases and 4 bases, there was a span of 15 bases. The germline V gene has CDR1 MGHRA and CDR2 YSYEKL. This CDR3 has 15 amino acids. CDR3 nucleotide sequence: TGCGCCAGCAGCCTGACTCCCAGAATTCCAGATACGCAGTATTTT. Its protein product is CASSLTPRIPDTQYF.

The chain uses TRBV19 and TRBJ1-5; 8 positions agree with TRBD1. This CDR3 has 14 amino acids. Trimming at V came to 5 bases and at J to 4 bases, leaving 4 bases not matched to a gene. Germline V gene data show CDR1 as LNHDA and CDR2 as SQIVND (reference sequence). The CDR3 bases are TGTGCCAGTAGTCGACAGGGGATTAATCAGCCCCAGCATTTT. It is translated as CASSRQGINQPQHF.

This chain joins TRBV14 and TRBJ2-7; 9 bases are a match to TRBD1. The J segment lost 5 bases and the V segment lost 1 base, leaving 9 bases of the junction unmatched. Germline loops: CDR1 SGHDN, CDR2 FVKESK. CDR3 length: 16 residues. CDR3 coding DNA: TGTGCCAGCAGCCAAGTTCCTCCGGGACAGGGTGACGAGCAGTACTTC. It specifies CASSQVPPGQGDEQYF.

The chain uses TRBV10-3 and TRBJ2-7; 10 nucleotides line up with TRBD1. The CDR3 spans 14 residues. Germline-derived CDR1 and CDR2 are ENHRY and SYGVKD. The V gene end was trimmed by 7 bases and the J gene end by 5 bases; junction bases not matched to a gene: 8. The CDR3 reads CAITPGQGSDEQYF. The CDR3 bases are TGTGCCATCACCCCGGGACAGGGGAGCGACGAGCAGTACTTC.

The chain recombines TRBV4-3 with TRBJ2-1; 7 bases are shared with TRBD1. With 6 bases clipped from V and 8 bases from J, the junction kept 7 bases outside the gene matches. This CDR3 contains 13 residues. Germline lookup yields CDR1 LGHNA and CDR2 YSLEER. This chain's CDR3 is CASSGQEGDEQFF. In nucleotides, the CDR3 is TGCGCCAGCAGTGGACAGGAAGGTGATGAGCAGTTCTTC.

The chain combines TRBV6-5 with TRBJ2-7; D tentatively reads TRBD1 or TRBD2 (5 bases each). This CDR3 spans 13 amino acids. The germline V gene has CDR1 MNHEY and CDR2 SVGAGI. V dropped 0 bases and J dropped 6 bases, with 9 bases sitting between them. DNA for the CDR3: TGTGCCAGCAGTTACTCGGGGGTGGGCGAGCAGTACTTC. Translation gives CASSYSGVGEQYF.

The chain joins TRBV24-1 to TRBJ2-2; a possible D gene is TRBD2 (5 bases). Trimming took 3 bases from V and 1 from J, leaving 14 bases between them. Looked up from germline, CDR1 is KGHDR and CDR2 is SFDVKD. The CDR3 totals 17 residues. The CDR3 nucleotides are TGTGCCACCAGTGATCCGCAGAGCGGAAGGAACACCGGGGAGCTGTTTTTT. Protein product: CATSDPQSGRNTGELFF.

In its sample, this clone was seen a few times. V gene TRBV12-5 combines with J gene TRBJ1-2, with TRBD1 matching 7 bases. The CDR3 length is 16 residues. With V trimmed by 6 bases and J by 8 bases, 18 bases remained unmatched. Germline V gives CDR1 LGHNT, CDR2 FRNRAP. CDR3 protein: CASGLSTGTALGGYTF. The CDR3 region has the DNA TGTGCTAGTGGCCTCTCAACCGGGACAGCCCTAGGAGGCTACACCTTC.

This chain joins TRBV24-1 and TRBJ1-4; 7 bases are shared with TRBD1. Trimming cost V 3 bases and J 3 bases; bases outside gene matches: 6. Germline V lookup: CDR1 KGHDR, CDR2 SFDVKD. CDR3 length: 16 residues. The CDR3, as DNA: TGTGCCACCAGTGATCCGAGGACAGGCTCTAATGAAAAACTGTTTTTT. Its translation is CATSDPRTGSNEKLFF.

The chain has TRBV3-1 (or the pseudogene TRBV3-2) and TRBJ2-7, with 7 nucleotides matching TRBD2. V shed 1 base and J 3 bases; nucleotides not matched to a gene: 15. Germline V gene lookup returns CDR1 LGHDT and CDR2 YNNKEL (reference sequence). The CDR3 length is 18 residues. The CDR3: CASSQVYRSSGRFYEQYF. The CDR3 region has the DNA TGTGCCAGCAGCCAAGTGTACCGTAGTAGCGGGCGCTTCTACGAGCAGTACTTC.

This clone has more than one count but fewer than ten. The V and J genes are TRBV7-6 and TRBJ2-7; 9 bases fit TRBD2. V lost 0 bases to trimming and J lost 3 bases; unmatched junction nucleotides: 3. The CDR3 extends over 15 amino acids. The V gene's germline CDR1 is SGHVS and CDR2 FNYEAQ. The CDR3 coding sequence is TGTGCCAGCAGCTTAGCGTCTAGCGGGAACTACGAGCAGTACTTC. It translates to CASSLASSGNYEQYF.

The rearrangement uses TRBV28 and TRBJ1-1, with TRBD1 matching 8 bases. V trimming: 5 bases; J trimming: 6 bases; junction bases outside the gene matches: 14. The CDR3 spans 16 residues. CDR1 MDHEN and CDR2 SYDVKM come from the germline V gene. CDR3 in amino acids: CASSGDRPLGLAEAFF. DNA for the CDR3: TGTGCCAGCAGTGGGGACAGGCCCCTTGGTTTGGCTGAAGCTTTCTTT.

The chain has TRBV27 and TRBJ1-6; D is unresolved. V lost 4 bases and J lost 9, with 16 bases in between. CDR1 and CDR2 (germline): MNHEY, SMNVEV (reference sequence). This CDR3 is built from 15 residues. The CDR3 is CASSSDGAIISPLHF. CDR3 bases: TGTGCCAGCAGTTCGGACGGAGCGATCATTTCACCCCTCCACTTT.

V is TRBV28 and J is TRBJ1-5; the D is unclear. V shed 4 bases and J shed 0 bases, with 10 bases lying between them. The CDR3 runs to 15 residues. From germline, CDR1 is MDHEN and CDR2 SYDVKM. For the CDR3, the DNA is TGTGCCAGCAGTTCTAGTCAGCATAGCAATCAGCCCCAGCATTTT. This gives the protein CASSSSQHSNQPQHF.

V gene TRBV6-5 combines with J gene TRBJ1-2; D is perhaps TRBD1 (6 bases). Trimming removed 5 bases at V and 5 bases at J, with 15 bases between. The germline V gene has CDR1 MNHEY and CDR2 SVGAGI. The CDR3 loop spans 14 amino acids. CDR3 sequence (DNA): TGTGCCAGCAGTCAACGCAGAGGACAGTATGGCTACACCTTC. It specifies CASSQRRGQYGYTF.